Listed here are 21 T cell receptor beta chains from one sample, sequenced in a study of T cells after yellow fever vaccination. Using its own MiXCR run on the 5' RACE reads, TCRdb lists one record per CDR3 protein. The table includes around 350,000 distinct CDR3 sequences, around a tenth detected once. The source material was PBMCs, sampled on the day of the first yellow fever vaccination. These TCRs come from a man between 18 and 29 years old who received the YFV17D yellow fever vaccine.

The chain recombines TRBV7-9 with TRBJ2-5, with 7 bases lining up with TRBD1. The length of the CDR3 is 14 residues. Germline loops: CDR1 SEHNR, CDR2 FQNEAQ (reference sequence). J was trimmed by 2 bases and V by 2 bases; bases with no gene match: 2. CDR3 sequence: CASSLPRGQETQYF. In DNA form, the CDR3 reads TGTGCCAGCAGCTTACCCAGGGGGCAAGAGACCCAGTACTTC.

This clonotype occurred a few times. This chain uses TRBV18 with TRBJ2-7; 7 bases fit TRBD1. Germline CDR1 is KGHSH and CDR2 is LQKENI. Unmatched junction bases numbered 11, after V lost 6 bases and J lost 0 bases. The CDR3 sequence is 16 residues long. The CDR3 nucleotides are TGTGCCAGCTCTCCGAAAGGGGGACAGCCCTCCTACGAGCAGTACTTC. It translates to CASSPKGGQPSYEQYF. Together with reference TRBV18 and TRBJ2-7, the CDR3 gives the full variable domain: NAGVMQNPRHLVRRRGQEARLRCSPMKGHSHVYWYRQLPEEGLKFMVYLQKENIIDESGMPKERFSAEFPKEGPSILRIQQVVRGDSAAYFCASSPKGGQPSYEQYFGPGTRLTVT.

This clonotype occurred a few times. The rearrangement uses TRBV12-3 or TRBV12-4 and TRBJ2-2; D gene ambiguous. The CDR3 totals 11 residues. With 5 bases removed from V and 6 bases from J, the gap between germline ends came to 4 bases. The DNA of the CDR3 is TGTGCCAGCAGTCATTCCGGGGAGCTGTTTTTT. This codes for CASSHSGELFF.

This clonotype was recorded at least ten times. This rearrangement joins TRBV5-1 to TRBJ2-1; D is unresolved. The V gene lost 4 bases and the J gene lost 10 bases, with 9 bases spanning the gap. The length of the CDR3 is 11 residues. CDR1 and CDR2 from the germline V gene are SGHRS and YFSETQ. CDR3 sequence reads: CASSVGREQFF. The CDR3 nucleotides read TGCGCCAGCAGCGTTGGCCGGGAGCAGTTCTTC.

The chain employs TRBV5-1 and TRBJ2-1; 9 nucleotides agree with TRBD2. Germline CDR1 is SGHRS and CDR2 is YFSETQ. The CDR3 extends over 15 amino acids. Trimming at V came to 0 bases and at J to 6 bases, leaving 4 bases not matched to a gene. CDR3 in DNA: TGCGCCAGCAGCTTGGGTGCGGGGGGGCTCAATGAGCAGTTCTTC. This translates into CASSLGAGGLNEQFF.

At least ten counts were recorded for this clonotype. The chain uses TRBV12-3 or TRBV12-4 and TRBJ1-5, with D unclear. The CDR3 extends over 12 amino acids. V shed 3 bases and J shed 5 bases, with 5 bases lying between them. The CDR3 bases are TGTGCCAGCAGTTTTATGTATCAGCCCCAGCATTTT. Translated, it gives CASSFMYQPQHF.

The chain couples TRBV15 to TRBJ2-2, with unresolved D. This CDR3 spans 13 amino acids. Germline V gene sequence: CDR1 LNHNV, CDR2 YYDKDF (reference sequence). Trimming pared 6 bases from V and 6 bases from J, leaving 11 bases between. This CDR3 reads CATSRSDPGELFF. The CDR3 DNA is TGTGCCACCAGTAGATCTGATCCCGGGGAGCTGTTTTTT.

This clonotype was picked up a small number of times. The chain carries TRBV11-2 and TRBJ1-3; 7 positions match TRBD1. The CDR3 is 14 residues long. V shed 6 bases and J 4 bases; nucleotides not matched to a gene: 6. Germline-derived CDR1 and CDR2 are SGHAT and FQNNGV. CDR3 residues: CASREQGTGNTIYF. For the CDR3, the DNA is TGTGCCAGCAGAGAACAGGGGACCGGAAACACCATATATTTT. Full variable domain (missing parts from reference TRBV11-2 and TRBJ1-3): EAGVAQSPRYKIIEKRQSVAFWCNPISGHATLYWYQQILGQGPKLLIQFQNNGVVDDSQLPKDRFSAERLKGVDSTLKIQPAKLEDSAVYLCASREQGTGNTIYFGEGSWLTVV.

In its sample, this clonotype was seen many times. The chain carries TRBV6-1 and TRBJ2-1, with 8 nucleotides matching TRBD1. Germline V CDR1 and CDR2: MNHNS, SASEGT. CDR3 size: 15 residues. Losses at the gene ends were 6 bases for V and 6 bases for J; bases not matched to a gene: 10. The CDR3 loop reads CASSSQGALGNEQFF. The CDR3 region has the DNA TGTGCCAGCAGCTCCCAGGGGGCGCTTGGCAATGAGCAGTTCTTC.

J is TRBJ1-5 and V is TRBV27; D ambiguous. The CDR3 sequence is 16 residues long. Germline loops: CDR1 MNHEY, CDR2 SMNVEV (reference sequence). Trimming cost V 2 bases and J 0 bases, with 11 bases left between them. CDR3 protein: CASSLNRVNSNQPQHF. In DNA, the CDR3 is TGTGCCAGCAGTTTAAACCGGGTTAATAGCAATCAGCCCCAGCATTTT.

V usage is TRBV21-1 and J usage is TRBJ2-7. TRBV21-1 is a listed pseudogene. The CDR3 is 12 residues long. CDR3 in DNA: TGTGCCAGCAACGATCCGTCCTACGAGCAGTACGTC. Its translation: CASNDPSYEQYV.

The chain carries TRBV4-3 and TRBJ1-6; D gene ambiguous. The germline V gene has CDR1 LGHNA and CDR2 YSLEER. The CDR3 length is 14 residues. V lost 0 bases to trimming and J lost 7 bases, with 7 bases between them. The CDR3 region has the DNA TGCGCCAGCAGCCAAGATCGACGGAATTCACCCCTCCACTTT. Encoded protein: CASSQDRRNSPLHF.

At least ten counts were recorded for this clonotype. This chain links TRBV7-2 with TRBJ2-3; the D call may be TRBD1 or TRBD2 (6 bases each). Trimming removed 2 bases at V and 2 bases at J, with 11 bases between. This CDR3 is built from 15 residues. Germline CDR1 SGHTA, CDR2 FQGNSA. CDR3 residues: CASSLWGAATDTQYF. Here the CDR3 DNA reads TGTGCCAGCAGCTTATGGGGGGCCGCCACAGATACGCAGTATTTT.

The chain couples TRBV7-2 to TRBJ1-1, with 7 positions matching TRBD1. CDR3 size: 16 residues. Trimming removed 3 bases from V and 0 bases from J; junction bases left unmatched: 7. CDR1 SGHTA and CDR2 FQGNSA come from the germline V gene. The CDR3 coding sequence is TGTGCCAGCAGCTTCCCCTCGACAGGGTTGAACACTGAAGCTTTCTTT. It specifies CASSFPSTGLNTEAFF.

This clonotype was seen a few times. This sequence joins TRBV4-3 and TRBJ1-2; D uncertain. Trimming took off 0 bases at V and 3 bases at J, with 8 bases between the two ends. The CDR3 extends over 14 amino acids. The germline V gene has CDR1 LGHNA and CDR2 YSLEER. CDR3 protein: CASSQDRAYYGYTF. The CDR3 coding sequence is TGCGCCAGCAGCCAAGATCGGGCCTACTATGGCTACACCTTC.

This clonotype was picked up a small number of times. The chain has TRBV20-1 and TRBJ2-1; no firm D call. V lost 5 bases and J lost 7, with 9 bases in between. The CDR3 contains 11 residues. Germline CDR1 reads DFQATT; CDR2 reads SNEGSKA (reference sequence). The CDR3 DNA sequence: TGCAGTGCTCCTTCTTTAAATGAGCAGTTCTTC. Protein sequence: CSAPSLNEQFF.

This clonotype turned up a few times. V gene TRBV11-2 combines with J gene TRBJ1-2, with 8 bases matching TRBD1. This CDR3 is built from 14 residues. Germline CDR1 is SGHAT and CDR2 is FQNNGV. V dropped 8 bases and J dropped 6; count of bases not matched to a gene: 11. The chain's CDR3 is CASARGLEADGYTF. The CDR3 DNA is TGTGCCAGCGCCAGGGGGCTCGAGGCCGATGGCTACACCTTC.

The chain recombines TRBV27 with TRBJ1-1, with TRBD1 identical over 9 bases. CDR3 size: 16 residues. Trimming removed 5 bases from V and 4 bases from J; junction bases left unmatched: 11. Looked up from germline, CDR1 is MNHEY and CDR2 is SMNVEV (reference sequence). CDR3 residues: CASSAYTGGASTEAFF. CDR3 sequence (DNA): TGTGCCAGCAGTGCTTACACAGGGGGCGCGAGCACTGAAGCTTTCTTT.

This clonotype was counted at least ten times. The V and J genes are TRBV20-1 and TRBJ2-3; TRBD2 matches at 12 bases. After removal of 2 bases from V and 6 bases from J, the junction contained 9 bases not matched to a gene. The CDR3 consists of 16 residues. The germline V gene encodes CDR1 DFQATT and CDR2 SNEGSKA (reference sequence). CDR3 nucleotide sequence: TGCAGTGCTAGACTGTCTAGCGGGGGGGCCACGGATACGCAGTATTTT. The encoded protein is CSARLSSGGATDTQYF.

V usage is TRBV7-3 and J usage is TRBJ2-5; 8 bases map to TRBD2. CDR3 length equals 13 residues. Germline CDR1 SGHTA, CDR2 FQGTGA. V trimming: 5 bases; J trimming: 7 bases; junction bases outside the gene matches: 6. The CDR3 coding sequence is TGTGCCAGCAGCCTCTCCGGGAGGGGGACCCAGTACTTC. Amino acid sequence: CASSLSGRGTQYF.

This clonotype was counted a few times. V is TRBV9 and J is TRBJ1-2; tentative D call: TRBD1 (6 bases). V gave up 0 bases and J gave up 7 bases, with 19 bases separating them. Germline lookup yields CDR1 SGDLS and CDR2 YYNGEE. The CDR3 spans 16 residues. CDR3 in DNA: TGTGCCAGCAGCGTAGCGGGGGGCGCAAGTACTCGTGGCTACACCTTC. This codes for CASSVAGGASTRGYTF.